These 10 T cell receptor beta chains were sequenced from one sample in a study of Ad26.COV2.S vaccination and SARS-CoV-2 variants. Profiling relied on immunoSEQ multiplex PCR, and the TCRdb table lists in-frame clones only, not all of them. Of about 260,000 clones in the sample, roughly 87% were seen once. The treatment: around 19 received Ad26.COV2.S at low or high dose, single or two shots; roughly five received placebo; per-sample allocation not given. Sampling took place 63 days after the first vaccine or placebo injection. The starting material was peripheral blood, obtained in a trial of Ad26.COV2.S vaccine versus placebo. The receptors originated from a person between 18 and 65 years old who received the Ad26.COV2.S COVID-19 vaccine or a placebo.

V is TRBV5-1 and J is TRBJ2-7; weak D call: TRBD1 (6 bases). This CDR3 spans 13 amino acids. V lost 4 bases, J lost 1 base, and 9 bases lay in between. Germline V gives CDR1 SGHRS, CDR2 YFSETQ. The CDR3 spells CASSHRDSYEQYF. The CDR3 nucleotides are TGCGCCAGCAGCCACAGGGATTCCTACGAGCAGTACTTC.

The chain employs TRBV11-2 and TRBJ2-1; a weak D match, TRBD1 (6 bases). Germline V CDR1 and CDR2: SGHAT, FQNNGV. Trimming stripped 7 bases from V and 4 bases from J, with 14 bases between. The CDR3 sequence is 14 residues long. The CDR3 DNA is TGTGCCAGCACCCTGGGGGCAGCTTACAATGAGCAGTTCTTC. As protein: CASTLGAAYNEQFF.

This chain uses TRBV3-1 (or the pseudogene TRBV3-2) with TRBJ2-3, with D possibly matching TRBD2 (5 bases). Trimming took off 1 base at V and 4 bases at J, with 15 bases between the two ends. This CDR3 has 16 amino acids. CDR1 is LGHDT and CDR2 is YNNKEL in the germline V gene (reference sequence). The CDR3 reads CASSQAAAGAADTQYF. The CDR3 DNA sequence: TGTGCCAGCAGCCAAGCTGCAGCCGGAGCGGCAGATACGCAGTATTTT.

As regards this clone: Other DNA sequences from this sample encode an identical CDR3 as well. This chain links TRBV9 with TRBJ1-1; D perhaps matches TRBD1 (6 bases). There are 15 residues in the CDR3. The V end was cut by 0 bases, the J end by 4 bases, with 13 bases between. Germline CDR1 and CDR2: SGDLS and YYNGEE. The CDR3 loop reads CASSVVGGRGTEAFF. In DNA, the CDR3 is TGTGCCAGCAGCGTAGTCGGGGGCAGAGGCACTGAAGCTTTCTTT.

The J gene is TRBJ1-4, the V gene TRBV6-2 or TRBV6-3; the D is unclear. The CDR3 loop spans 14 amino acids. The V end lost 6 bases, the J end lost 8 bases, and 16 bases lay between the germline ends. In germline, CDR1 is MNHEY, CDR2 SVGEGT. DNA for the CDR3: TGTGCCAGCAGCCTAAGGACCTCACACGAAAAACTGTTTTTT. Its translation is CASSLRTSHEKLFF.

The V gene is TRBV27, the J gene TRBJ2-3; D is perhaps TRBD1 (5 bases). The ends were cut back, 2 bases at V and 5 bases at J, with 14 bases in the middle. CDR3 length: 15 residues. Germline CDR1 is MNHEY and CDR2 is SMNVEV (reference sequence). The CDR3 nucleotides are TGTGCCAGCAGTTTACGGCCCAGGGTGGGAGATACGCAGTATTTT. Translating it yields CASSLRPRVGDTQYF.

V gene TRBV6-5 combines with J gene TRBJ2-7; D is undetermined. This CDR3 has 14 amino acids. Germline-derived CDR1 and CDR2 are MNHEY and SVGAGI. Deletions cut 8 bases from V and 2 bases from J, with 16 bases between. CDR3 region: CASSTPNAPYEQYF. CDR3 DNA sequence: TGTGCCAGCTCTACACCTAACGCCCCCTACGAGCAGTACTTC.

This chain uses TRBV6-5 with TRBJ1-2; 8 bases map to TRBD1. V was pared by 5 bases and J by 4 bases, with 3 bases of the junction left unmatched. The CDR3 has 13 amino acids. Germline CDR1 is MNHEY and CDR2 is SVGAGI. The CDR3 spells CASSHDRGYGYTF. The CDR3 nucleotides read TGTGCCAGCAGTCATGACAGGGGCTATGGCTACACCTTC.

The V gene is TRBV5-4, the J gene TRBJ1-2; maybe TRBD1 (5 bases). CDR1 and CDR2 from the germline V gene are SGHNT and YYREEE (reference sequence). The V and J ends lost 1 base and 2 bases respectively, with 9 bases between them. The CDR3 is 14 residues long. DNA of the CDR3: TGTGCCAGCAGCTTGCCAGGGATGAACTATGGCTACACCTTC. It is translated as CASSLPGMNYGYTF. Looking up the rest from reference TRBV5-4 and TRBJ1-2 gives the full variable domain: ETGVTQSPTHLIKTRGQQVTLRCSSQSGHNTVSWYQQALGQGPQFIFQYYREEENGRGNFPPRFSGLQFPNYSSELNVNALELDDSALYLCASSLPGMNYGYTFGSGTRLTVV.

The V call is TRBV2, the J call TRBJ2-7, with D possibly being TRBD2 (6 bases). Looked up from germline, CDR1 is SNHLY and CDR2 is FYNNEI. This CDR3 has 14 residues. V dropped 4 bases and J dropped 1 base, with 11 bases sitting between them. The CDR3 region is CASSGISGSYEQYV. CDR3 coding DNA: TGTGCCAGCAGTGGGATTAGCGGATCCTACGAGCAGTACGTC.